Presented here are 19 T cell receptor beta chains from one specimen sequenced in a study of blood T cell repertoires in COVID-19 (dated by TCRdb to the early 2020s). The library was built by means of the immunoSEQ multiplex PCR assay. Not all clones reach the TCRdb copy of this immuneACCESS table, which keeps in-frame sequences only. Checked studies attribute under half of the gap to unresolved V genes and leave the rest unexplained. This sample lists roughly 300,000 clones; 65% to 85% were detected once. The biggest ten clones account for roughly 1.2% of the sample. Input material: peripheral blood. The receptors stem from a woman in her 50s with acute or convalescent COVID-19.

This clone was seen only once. This CDR3 is CASPTGGQTQYF. Here the CDR3 DNA reads TGTGCCAGCCCTACGGGGGGCCAGACCCAGTACTTC. The J gene is TRBJ2-5, the V gene TRBV6-5; D may be TRBD2 (7 bases). Germline CDR1 MNHEY, CDR2 SVGAGI. This CDR3 is 12 amino acids long. The V end was cut by 8 bases, the J end by 6 bases, with 13 bases between.

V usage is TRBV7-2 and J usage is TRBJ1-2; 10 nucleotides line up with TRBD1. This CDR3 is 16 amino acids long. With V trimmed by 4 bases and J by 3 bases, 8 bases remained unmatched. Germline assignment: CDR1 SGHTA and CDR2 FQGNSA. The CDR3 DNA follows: TGTGCCAGCAGCTCTTCTTCCGGGACAGGGGACTATGGCTACACCTTC. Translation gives CASSSSSGTGDYGYTF. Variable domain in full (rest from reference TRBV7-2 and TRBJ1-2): GAGVSQSPSNKVTEKGKDVELRCDPISGHTALYWYRQSLGQGLEFLIYFQGNSAPDKSGLPSDRFSAERTGGSVSTLTIQRTQQEDSAVYLCASSSSSGTGDYGYTFGSGTRLTVV.

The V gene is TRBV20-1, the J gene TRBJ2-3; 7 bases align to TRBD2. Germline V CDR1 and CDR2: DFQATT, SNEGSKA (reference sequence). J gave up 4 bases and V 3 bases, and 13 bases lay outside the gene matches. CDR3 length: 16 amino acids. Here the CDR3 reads CSASSWGGGVADTQYF. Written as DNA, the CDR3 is TGCAGTGCTAGTTCCTGGGGCGGGGGTGTCGCAGATACGCAGTATTTT.

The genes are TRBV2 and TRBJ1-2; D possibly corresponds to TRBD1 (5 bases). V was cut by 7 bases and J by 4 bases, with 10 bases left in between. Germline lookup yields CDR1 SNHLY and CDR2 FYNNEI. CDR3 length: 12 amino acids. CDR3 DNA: TGTGCCAGCACGGGGGAGAGCTATGGCTACACCTTC. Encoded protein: CASTGESYGYTF.

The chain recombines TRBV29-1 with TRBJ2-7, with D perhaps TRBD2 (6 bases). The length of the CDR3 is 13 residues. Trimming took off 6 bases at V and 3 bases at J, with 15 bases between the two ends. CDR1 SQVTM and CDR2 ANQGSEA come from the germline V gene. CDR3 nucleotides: TGCAGCGTCCGGGACTCAAAGAACTACGAGCAGTACTTC. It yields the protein CSVRDSKNYEQYF.

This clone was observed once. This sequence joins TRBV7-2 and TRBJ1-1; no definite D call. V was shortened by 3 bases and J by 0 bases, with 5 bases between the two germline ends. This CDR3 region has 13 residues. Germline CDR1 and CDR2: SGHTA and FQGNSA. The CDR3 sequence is CASSFRMNTEAFF. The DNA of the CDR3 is TGTGCCAGCAGCTTCAGGATGAACACTGAAGCTTTCTTT.

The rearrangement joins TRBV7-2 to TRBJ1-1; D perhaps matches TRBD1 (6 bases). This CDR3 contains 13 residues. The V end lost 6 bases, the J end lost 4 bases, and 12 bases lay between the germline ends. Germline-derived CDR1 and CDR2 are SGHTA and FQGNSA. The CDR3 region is CASRKTGSTEAFF. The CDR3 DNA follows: TGTGCCAGCAGGAAAACAGGGTCCACTGAAGCTTTCTTT.

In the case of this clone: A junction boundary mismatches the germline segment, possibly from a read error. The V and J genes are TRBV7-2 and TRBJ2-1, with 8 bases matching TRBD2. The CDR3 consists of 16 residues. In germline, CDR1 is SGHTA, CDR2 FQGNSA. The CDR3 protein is CASTLDYGRAWNEQFF. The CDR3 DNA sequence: TGTGCCAGCACCTTAGACTACGGGAGGGCGTGGAATGAGCAGTTCTTC.

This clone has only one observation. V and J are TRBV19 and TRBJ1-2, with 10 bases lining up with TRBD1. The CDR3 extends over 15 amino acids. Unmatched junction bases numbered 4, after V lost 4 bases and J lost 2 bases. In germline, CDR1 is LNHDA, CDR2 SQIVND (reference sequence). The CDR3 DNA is TGTGCCAGTAGTACCTGGGACAGGGGAAACTATGGCTACACCTTC. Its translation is CASSTWDRGNYGYTF.

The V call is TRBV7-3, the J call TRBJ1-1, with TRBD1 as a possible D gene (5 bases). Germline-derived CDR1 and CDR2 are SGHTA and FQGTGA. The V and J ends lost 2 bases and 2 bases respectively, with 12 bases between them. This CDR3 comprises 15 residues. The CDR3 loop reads CASSLGAASNTEAFF. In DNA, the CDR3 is TGTGCCAGCAGCTTAGGGGCAGCCTCAAACACTGAAGCTTTCTTT.

The CDR3 protein is CASSSSGVWGTQYF. In DNA form, the CDR3 reads TGTGCCAGCAGCTCATCCGGGGTTTGGGGTACGCAGTATTTT. J is TRBJ2-3 and V is TRBV5-4; D is possibly TRBD2 (5 bases). The CDR3 runs 14 residues. Trimming shortened V by 3 bases and J by 8 bases, and 16 bases separated the two germline ends. The germline gives CDR1 SGHNT, CDR2 YYREEE (reference sequence).

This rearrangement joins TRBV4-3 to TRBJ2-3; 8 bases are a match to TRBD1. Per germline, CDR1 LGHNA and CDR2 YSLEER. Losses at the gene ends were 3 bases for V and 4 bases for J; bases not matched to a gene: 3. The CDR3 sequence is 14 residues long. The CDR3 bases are TGCGCCAGCAGCCACAGCAGGGGGCCAGATACGCAGTATTTT. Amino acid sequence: CASSHSRGPDTQYF.

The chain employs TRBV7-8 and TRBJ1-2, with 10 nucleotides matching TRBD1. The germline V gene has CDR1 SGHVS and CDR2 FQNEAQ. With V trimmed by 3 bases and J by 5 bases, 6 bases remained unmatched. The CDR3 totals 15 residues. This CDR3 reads CASSLERQGAYGYTF. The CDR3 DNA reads TGTGCCAGCAGCTTGGAACGACAGGGGGCTTATGGCTACACCTTC.

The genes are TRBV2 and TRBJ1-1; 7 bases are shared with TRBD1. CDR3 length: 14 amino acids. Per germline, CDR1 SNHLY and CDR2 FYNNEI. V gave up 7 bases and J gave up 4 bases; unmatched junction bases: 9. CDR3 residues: CASKVDRVGTEAFF. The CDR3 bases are TGTGCCAGCAAGGTTGACAGGGTCGGCACTGAAGCTTTCTTT.

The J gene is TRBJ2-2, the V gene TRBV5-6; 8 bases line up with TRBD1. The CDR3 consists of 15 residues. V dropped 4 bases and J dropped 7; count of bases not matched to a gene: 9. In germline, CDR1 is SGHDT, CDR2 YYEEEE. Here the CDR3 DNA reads TGTGCCAGCAGCCATCGGACAGGGTATGGCGGGGAGCTGTTTTTT. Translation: CASSHRTGYGGELFF.

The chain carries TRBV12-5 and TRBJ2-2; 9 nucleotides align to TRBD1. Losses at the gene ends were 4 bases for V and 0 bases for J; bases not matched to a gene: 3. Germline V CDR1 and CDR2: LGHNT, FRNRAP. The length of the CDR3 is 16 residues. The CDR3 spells CASGSRQGANTGELFF. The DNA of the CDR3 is TGTGCTAGTGGTTCCCGACAGGGGGCGAACACCGGGGAGCTGTTTTTT.

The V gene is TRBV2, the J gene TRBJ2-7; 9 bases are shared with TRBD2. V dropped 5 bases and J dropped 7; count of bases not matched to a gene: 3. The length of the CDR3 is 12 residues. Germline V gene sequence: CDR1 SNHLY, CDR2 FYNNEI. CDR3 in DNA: TGTGCCAGCAGTAAGAGCGGGAGGGAGCAGTACTTC. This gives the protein CASSKSGREQYF.

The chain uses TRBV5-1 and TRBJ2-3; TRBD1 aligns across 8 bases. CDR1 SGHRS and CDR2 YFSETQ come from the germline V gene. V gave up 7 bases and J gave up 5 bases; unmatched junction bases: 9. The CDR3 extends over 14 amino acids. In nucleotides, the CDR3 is TGCGCCAGCCGACCCCGACAGGGGAGAGATACGCAGTATTTT. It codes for CASRPRQGRDTQYF.

Written as DNA, the CDR3 is TGTGCTAGTGGCCCGCCCTCACCAGGGGGCACTGAAGCTTTCTTT. As protein: CASGPPSPGGTEAFF. This chain joins TRBV12-5 and TRBJ1-1, with TRBD1 matching over 7 bases. In germline, CDR1 is LGHNT, CDR2 FRNRAP. The CDR3 totals 15 residues. After removal of 6 bases from V and 4 bases from J, the junction contained 11 bases not matched to a gene.